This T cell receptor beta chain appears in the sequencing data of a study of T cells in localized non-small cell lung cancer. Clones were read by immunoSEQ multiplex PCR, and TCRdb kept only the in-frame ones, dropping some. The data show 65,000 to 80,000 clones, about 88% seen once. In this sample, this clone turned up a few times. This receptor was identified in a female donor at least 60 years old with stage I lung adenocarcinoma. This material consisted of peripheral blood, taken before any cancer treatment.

The CDR3 protein is CASSFAQGAANEKLFF. DNA of the CDR3: TGTGCCAGCAGTTTTGCACAGGGGGCAGCTAATGAAAAACTGTTTTTT. The genes are TRBV28 and TRBJ1-4; TRBD1 aligns across 9 bases. CDR3 size: 16 residues. The germline gives CDR1 MDHEN, CDR2 SYDVKM. V trimming: 3 bases; J trimming: 3 bases; junction bases outside the gene matches: 5.